This T cell receptor (beta chain) comes out of a study of neurological immune-mediated disorders. Via MiXCR, TCRdb re-called the 5' RACE reads, giving one row per CDR3 protein. In the table there are tens of thousands of distinct CDR3 sequences, 4.5% to 6% of which are singletons. This clonotype has at least ten counts. The CDR3 runs 13 residues. Germline V gene data show CDR1 as SGHRS and CDR2 as YFSETQ. Trimming took off 7 bases at V and 6 bases at J, with 16 bases between the two ends. The V call is TRBV5-1, the J call TRBJ1-2, with D possibly being TRBD1 (6 bases). The source material was PBMCs. This clonotype originated in a woman in her seventies with multiple sclerosis. As DNA, the CDR3 is TGCGCCAGCTCCGCCCGGGGGGCTAATGGCTACACCTTC. It codes for CASSARGANGYTF.